The sequence of this T cell receptor (beta chain) was determined in a study of blood T cell repertoires in COVID-19. Study details: The analysed material was cDNA or gDNA that came from T cells, B-cell-depleted T cells, or PBMCs.

V dropped 8 bases and J dropped 1 base, with 9 bases sitting between them. The CDR3 extends over 13 amino acids. Germline CDR1 reads LNHDA; CDR2 reads SQIVND (reference sequence). Per the original data handling: Counts of nucleated cells, estimated from reference gene primer amplification, were obtained. Sequencing was performed with immunoSEQ multiplex PCR; in TCRdb, only in-frame clones are kept and a portion is missing. That table supplies the V and J calls and clone size; D and trimming were determined from the DNA. Of 150,000 or so clones detected, 75% to 90% appear once; the ten largest clones hold roughly 3.9%. Across about 22 US areas, participants ranged in age from roughly 18 to 95 years.

This chain joins TRBV19 and TRBJ1-3, with D unresolved. Sequenced: PBMCs or T cells enriched from blood (not recorded which). The receptor comes from a middle-aged woman who had been exposed to COVID-19. CDR3 amino acids: CASSPGSGNTIYF. The CDR3, as DNA: TGTGCCAGTTCTCCGGGGTCTGGAAACACCATATATTTT. Supplemented by reference TRBV19 and TRBJ1-3, the full variable domain reads DGGITQSPKYLFRKEGQNVTLSCEQNLNHDAMYWYRQDPGQGLRLIYYSQIVNDFQKGDIAEGYSVSREKKESFPLTVTSAQKNPTAFYLCASSPGSGNTIYFGEGSWLTVV.